Listed below are T cell receptor beta chains from one sample, sequenced in a study of T cells in Graves' hyperthyroidism and ophthalmopathy. TCRdb passed the multiplex PCR reads through MiXCR, listing each CDR3 protein once. The sample shows more than 450,000 distinct CDR3 sequences, approximately 20% of them seen only once. Source material: blood. All receptors derive from a man aged 40-49 years with Graves' ophthalmopathy. Each CDR3 is given with its conserved first and last residue. The order of the fields is V gene, J gene, clone size, D gene, CDR3 DNA, CDR3 protein. D genes are given only for firm matches. Expanded clones get a size class; other rows say once, few or many, or leave the size out.

TRBV6-2/TRBV6-3	TRBJ2-1	many	TRBD2	TGTGCCAGCAGTCCCCATCCGAGCGGGGCCTACAATGAGCAGTTCTTC	CASSPHPSGAYNEQFF
TRBV20-1	TRBJ2-3	NA	NA	TGCAGTGCTAGTGGCATGGGGGCGGGAGATAAAGATACGCAGTATTTT	CSASGMGAGDKDTQYF
TRBV6-1	TRBJ2-1	NA	TRBD2	TGTGCCAGCAGTCCCGGGACTAGCGGGGGGGGCATCAGGTCCTACAATGAGCAGTTCTTC	CASSPGTSGGGIRSYNEQFF
TRBV11-3	TRBJ2-3	many	TRBD1	TGTGCCAGCAGCATCGGACAGGGGGGGGATACGCAGTATTTT	CASSIGQGGDTQYF
TRBV20-1	TRBJ2-7	NA	NA	TGCAGTGCTAGAGATCGAGGCATCCTGGGGGAGCAGTACTTC	CSARDRGILGEQYF
TRBV19	TRBJ1-1	NA	NA	TGTGCCAGTAGTATTTCTGACGTCACTGAAGCTTTCTTT	CASSISDVTEAFF
TRBV5-1	TRBJ2-7	few	NA	TGCGCCAGCAGCTTAGCGCAGGGGTACGAGCAGTACTTC	CASSLAQGYEQYF
TRBV27	TRBJ1-1	NA	NA	TGTGCCAGCAGTTTAAATAAGGGTTGGACTGAAGCTTTCTTT	CASSLNKGWTEAFF
TRBV28	TRBJ1-5	NA	NA	TGTGCCAGCAGGGGAGAGGGAAGGAGGAATCAGCCCCAGCATTTT	CASRGEGRRNQPQHF
TRBV28	TRBJ2-1	many	TRBD2	TGTGCCAGCAGCAATCCGGGACTAGCGGTCAATGAGCAGTTCTTC	CASSNPGLAVNEQFF
TRBV18	TRBJ1-2	many	NA	TGTGCCAGCTCACCACCGACCCAGGGAGGCTATGGCTACACCTTC	CASSPPTQGGYGYTF
TRBV30	TRBJ1-2	many	TRBD1	TGTGCCTGGAACTCCGGGACAGGGAGCTACACCTTC	CAWNSGTGSYTF
TRBV5-1	TRBJ2-5	NA	TRBD2	TGCGCCAGCAGCTCGTCGAGCGGGGGTCAAGAGACCCAGTACTTC	CASSSSSGGQETQYF
TRBV4-1	TRBJ1-1	NA	NA	TGCGCCAGCAGCCTGCCGGACAGAAACACTGAAGCTTTCTTT	CASSLPDRNTEAFF
TRBV9	TRBJ1-2	NA	TRBD1	TGTGCCAGCAGCGTAGCTACAGGGGAGGTCTATGGCTACACCTTC	CASSVATGEVYGYTF
TRBV5-1	TRBJ2-7	NA	NA	TGCGCCAGCAGCTTGGCCCCGACAGCGTCCTACGAGCAGTACTTC	CASSLAPTASYEQYF
TRBV6-2/TRBV6-3	TRBJ2-5	NA	NA	TGTGCCAGCAGCCCGGCGGGGTTCGGGCGGGGGACCCAGTACTTC	CASSPAGFGRGTQYF
TRBV19	TRBJ1-1	NA	NA	TGTGCCAGTAGTATAAGGCGGGCACCAGAAGCTTTCTTT	CASSIRRAPEAFF
TRBV28	TRBJ1-1	many	NA	TGTGCCAGCAGTTCAGGGGTCACGCCGAGGACTGAAGCTTTCTTT	CASSSGVTPRTEAFF
TRBV5-4	TRBJ2-3	few	NA	TGTGCCAGCAGCCCGATGGGGGTAGGATCCACAGATACGCAGTATTTT	CASSPMGVGSTDTQYF
TRBV6-2/TRBV6-3	TRBJ2-7	NA	NA	TGTGCCAGCAGTTACGTTGCCGGATCCTACGAGCAGTACTTC	CASSYVAGSYEQYF
TRBV9	TRBJ2-7	few	TRBD1	TGTGCCAGCAGCGTATCTTCCGGGACAGGGCTCTATGAGCAGTACTTC	CASSVSSGTGLYEQYF
TRBV7-9	TRBJ1-1	many	TRBD1	TGTGCCAGCAGCTCGCAGGGGGCGAAGACTGAAGCTTTCTTT	CASSSQGAKTEAFF
TRBV11-3	TRBJ1-5	many	NA	TGTGCCAGCAGCCCACCGGGGGTCAATCAGCCCCAGCATTTT	CASSPPGVNQPQHF
TRBV5-1	TRBJ2-7	many	TRBD2	TGCGCCAGCAGACCTGGTGCGCGGGGGGGCGAGCAGTACTTC	CASRPGARGGEQYF
TRBV6-1	TRBJ1-1	few	NA	TGTGCCAGCAGTGTCCCAGGGACCACTGAAGCTTTCTTT	CASSVPGTTEAFF
TRBV4-2	TRBJ2-1	few	NA	TGTGCCAGCACTCACGGGGCTGCAAATGAGCAGTTCTTC	CASTHGAANEQFF
TRBV9	TRBJ2-5	NA	TRBD1	TGTGCCAGCAGCTCGGACAGGGAGACCCAGTACTTC	CASSSDRETQYF
TRBV6-2/TRBV6-3	TRBJ1-4	NA	NA	TGTGCCAGCAGTTACCGAGGTCAGGGAGGTGAAAAACTGTTTTTT	CASSYRGQGGEKLFF
TRBV10-3	TRBJ2-5	NA	TRBD1	TGTGCCATCAGTGAGGCTTCTCCCGGGACAGGGGGCAGAGAGACCCAGTACTTC	CAISEASPGTGGRETQYF
TRBV20-1	TRBJ1-1	few	NA	TGCAGTGCCGAGACGGGGGCAGGGGCTGAAGCTTTCTTT	CSAETGAGAEAFF